The source of this T cell receptor (beta chain) is a study of T cell repertoires in cytomegalovirus infection. Study overall: Public TCR beta signatures marked donors with CMV infection and the matching HLA.

As to this clonotype: The antigen is not known.

MiXCR was run by TCRdb on the reads, yielding one entry per CDR3 protein. The sample lists tens of thousands of distinct CDR3 sequences; around 18% were seen once. Study conclusions and caveats: Summed frequency of public TCR beta families distinguished CMV carriers with the relevant HLA.

Sequences were derived from CD8+ T cells from cultured PBMCs, sampled from culture after CMV antigen stimulation. This receptor was identified in a human donor in good health (CMV status not recorded). Some clones in this sample may be carry-over from other donors' samples.

The CDR3 spells CATRGRTTDTQYF. The CDR3 DNA reads as TGTGCCACGAGGGGGCGGACCACAGATACGCAGTATTTT. The V and J genes are TRBV6-6 and TRBJ2-3; 7 bases are a match to TRBD1. The CDR3 runs 13 residues. The trim removed 10 bases at V and 2 bases at J, leaving 6 bases unmatched. CDR1 and CDR2 (germline): MNHNY, SVGAGI (reference sequence).